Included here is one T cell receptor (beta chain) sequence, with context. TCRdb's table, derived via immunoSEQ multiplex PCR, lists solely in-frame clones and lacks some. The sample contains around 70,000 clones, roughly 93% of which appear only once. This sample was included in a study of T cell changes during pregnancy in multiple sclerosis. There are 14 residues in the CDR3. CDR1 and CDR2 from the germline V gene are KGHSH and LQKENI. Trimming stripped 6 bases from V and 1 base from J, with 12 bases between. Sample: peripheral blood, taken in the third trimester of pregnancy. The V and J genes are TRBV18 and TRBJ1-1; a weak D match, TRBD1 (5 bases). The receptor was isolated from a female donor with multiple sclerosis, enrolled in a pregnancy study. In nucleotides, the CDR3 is TGTGCCAGCTCGCGAGGACACTCGAACACTGAAGCTTTCTTT. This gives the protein CASSRGHSNTEAFF.